Below, 29 T cell receptor beta chains from the same sample are listed, as sequenced in a study of T cells in Graves' hyperthyroidism and ophthalmopathy. The investigators amplified TCR beta CDR3 regions from RNA transcripts. HTBI primers were used for first-round RT-PCR of the TCR CDR3. TCRdb called the multiplex PCR reads again in MiXCR, with one record for every CDR3 protein. The sample includes about 360,000 distinct CDR3 sequences, more than 20% of them seen just once. Source material: blood. The receptors originated from a man aged 45-65 years with Graves' hyperthyroidism.

This clonotype was detected ten times or more. The V gene is TRBV3-1, the J gene TRBJ2-5; D perhaps matches TRBD2 (5 bases). V shed 4 bases and J shed 2 bases, with 14 bases lying between them. The CDR3 totals 15 residues. CDR1 LGHDT and CDR2 YNNKEL come from the germline V gene (reference sequence). The CDR3 loop is CASSLVEGWQETQYF. CDR3 bases: TGTGCCAGCAGCCTAGTTGAGGGTTGGCAAGAGACCCAGTACTTC.

This chain uses TRBV3-1 with TRBJ2-3; TRBD2 might be the D (6 bases). This CDR3 has 12 amino acids. Germline V CDR1 and CDR2: LGHDT, YNNKEL (reference sequence). Trimming shortened V by 8 bases and J by 4 bases, and 10 bases separated the two germline ends. The CDR3 coding sequence is TGTGCCAGCGGGACTGGTTCAGATACGCAGTATTTT. Protein: CASGTGSDTQYF.

The chain couples TRBV7-6 to TRBJ1-1; a possible D gene is TRBD1 (5 bases). Trimming shortened V by 5 bases and J by 1 base, and 11 bases separated the two germline ends. CDR1 and CDR2 (germline): SGHVS, FNYEAQ. The CDR3 has 14 amino acids. The CDR3 DNA is TGTGCCAGCAGCCCGATTGACAGGAACACTGAAGCTTTCTTT. Protein sequence: CASSPIDRNTEAFF.

The chain combines TRBV2 with TRBJ1-5; D may be TRBD1 (6 bases). The germline V gene encodes CDR1 SNHLY and CDR2 FYNNEI. This CDR3 has 16 amino acids. The germline V and J ends were trimmed by 4 bases and 9 bases, with 22 bases remaining between them. Written as DNA, the CDR3 is TGTGCCAGCAGTGCTAGACAGGCCAGCGGTGTGTGGCCCCAGCATTTT. This gives the protein CASSARQASGVWPQHF.

The V and J genes are TRBV19 and TRBJ2-5; D unresolved. Trimming removed 0 bases from V and 5 bases from J, with 10 bases in between. There are 14 residues in the CDR3. Germline V gene lookup returns CDR1 LNHDA and CDR2 SQIVND (reference sequence). The DNA of the CDR3 is TGTGCCAGTAGTATAGATCAACACCGGGAGACCCAGTACTTC. Its translation is CASSIDQHRETQYF.

This clonotype was counted a few times. This chain connects TRBV5-1 to TRBJ1-1, with no clear D. CDR3 size: 13 residues. Looked up from germline, CDR1 is SGHRS and CDR2 is YFSETQ. V was cut by 0 bases and J by 4 bases, with 7 bases left in between. The CDR3 protein is CASSLAEGTEAFF. The CDR3, as DNA: TGCGCCAGCAGCTTGGCGGAGGGCACTGAAGCTTTCTTT. Full variable domain (outside the CDR3, taken from reference TRBV5-1 and TRBJ1-1): KAGVTQTPRYLIKTRGQQVTLSCSPISGHRSVSWYQQTPGQGLQFLFEYFSETQRNKGNFPGRFSGRQFSNSRSEMNVSTLELGDSALYLCASSLAEGTEAFFGQGTRLTVV.

The chain carries TRBV7-8 and TRBJ1-2, with a weak D call TRBD1 (5 bases). Per germline, CDR1 SGHVS and CDR2 FQNEAQ. The CDR3 contains 14 residues. Trimming cost V 2 bases and J 3 bases, with 10 bases left between them. The CDR3 here is CASSLRQGHYGYTF. CDR3 coding DNA: TGTGCCAGCAGCTTACGGCAGGGCCACTATGGCTACACCTTC. Full variable domain (remainder filled in from reference TRBV7-8 and TRBJ1-2): GAGVSQSPRYKVAKRGQDVALRCDPISGHVSLFWYQQALGQGPEFLTYFQNEAQLDKSGLPSDRFFAERPEGSVSTLKIQRTQQEDSAVYLCASSLRQGHYGYTFGSGTRLTVV.

The gene calls are TRBV24-1 and TRBJ2-1; D assignment may be TRBD1 or TRBD2 (5 bases each). The V and J ends lost 1 base and 2 bases respectively, with 8 bases between them. Germline loops: CDR1 KGHDR, CDR2 SFDVKD. The length of the CDR3 is 15 residues. The CDR3 sequence is CATSDLRGAYNEQFF. The CDR3 nucleotides are TGTGCCACCAGTGATTTACGAGGGGCCTACAATGAGCAGTTCTTC.

The chain carries TRBV12-3 or TRBV12-4 and TRBJ2-7, with D tentatively TRBD1 (6 bases). The CDR3 loop spans 12 amino acids. The V gene lost 6 bases and the J gene lost 7 bases, with 13 bases spanning the gap. Here the CDR3 reads CASSTGTGEQYF. The CDR3 DNA reads TGTGCCAGCAGCACAGGGACGGGGGAGCAGTACTTC.

There are many counts of this clonotype. The V call is TRBV27, the J call TRBJ1-1, with D perhaps matching TRBD1 (5 bases). This CDR3 contains 15 residues. Germline assignment: CDR1 MNHEY and CDR2 SMNVEV (reference sequence). V lost 10 bases and J 1 base, leaving 19 bases between the germline ends. The CDR3 loop is CATKVKTVTNTEAFF. The CDR3 DNA reads TGTGCCACCAAAGTCAAGACAGTGACGAACACTGAAGCTTTCTTT.

This clonotype was counted ten times or more. The chain joins TRBV11-2 to TRBJ2-7; D is undetermined. Looked up from germline, CDR1 is SGHAT and CDR2 is FQNNGV. V lost 1 base, J lost 3 bases, and 13 bases lay in between. CDR3 length: 15 residues. CDR3 in DNA: TGTGCCAGCAGCTTAGCGTATGGCGGCAACTACGAGCAGTACTTC. This codes for CASSLAYGGNYEQYF.

Only a few counts were recorded for this clonotype. The chain uses TRBV7-7 and TRBJ2-7; D perhaps matches TRBD1 (5 bases). V shed 5 bases and J shed 1 base, with 12 bases lying between them. Germline loops: CDR1 SSHAT, CDR2 FNYEAQ (reference sequence). This CDR3 is 14 amino acids long. This chain's CDR3 is CASSKGAGSYEQYF. The CDR3, as DNA: TGTGCCAGCAGCAAAGGGGCAGGTTCCTACGAGCAGTACTTC.

The gene calls are TRBV13 and TRBJ2-5; 8 bases align to TRBD1. J gave up 4 bases and V 5 bases, and 6 bases lay outside the gene matches. Germline lookup yields CDR1 PRHDT and CDR2 FYEKMQ (reference sequence). The CDR3 covers 14 residues. The CDR3 spells CASSTWTGLETQYF. The CDR3 DNA is TGTGCCAGCAGCACCTGGACAGGGCTAGAGACCCAGTACTTC.

This clonotype has more than one count but fewer than ten. The chain carries TRBV6-2 or TRBV6-3 and TRBJ1-5; no reliable D call. The CDR3 covers 14 residues. The V gene's germline CDR1 is MNHEY and CDR2 SVGEGT. V was clipped by 1 base and J by 4 bases, with 8 bases between them. The CDR3 DNA reads TGTGCCAGCAGTTACTTCCAGTTAAATCAGCCCCAGCATTTT. Encoded protein: CASSYFQLNQPQHF.

The chain combines TRBV3-1 with TRBJ2-7, with D hard to call. The CDR3 totals 15 residues. Trimming took off 1 base at V and 1 base at J, with 11 bases between the two ends. The germline V gene has CDR1 LGHDT and CDR2 YNNKEL (reference sequence). The CDR3 DNA follows: TGTGCCAGCAGCCAAGGAAGGCCCGGGTCCTACGAGCAGTACTTC. Amino acids: CASSQGRPGSYEQYF.

This clonotype was seen a few times. This chain links TRBV20-1 with TRBJ2-7; D gene uncertain. The V gene lost 1 base and the J gene lost 1 base, with 5 bases spanning the gap. This CDR3 contains 12 residues. Germline CDR1 and CDR2: DFQATT and SNEGSKA (reference sequence). CDR3 nucleotide sequence: TGCAGTGCTAGAGTCCTTTCCTACGAGCAGTACTTC. It encodes CSARVLSYEQYF.

This clonotype was seen repeatedly, ten times or more. The chain carries TRBV5-1 and TRBJ2-3; 8 nucleotides agree with TRBD1. The germline V gene encodes CDR1 SGHRS and CDR2 YFSETQ. Unmatched junction bases numbered 7, after V lost 1 base and J lost 3 bases. The CDR3 has 16 residues. The CDR3 bases are TGCGCCAGCAGCTTGCTCGGGACAGGCGGAACAGATACGCAGTATTTT. Translated, it gives CASSLLGTGGTDTQYF.

V is TRBV3-1 and J is TRBJ2-6; either TRBD1 or TRBD2 may supply D (5 bases each). CDR1 and CDR2 (germline): LGHDT, YNNKEL (reference sequence). Trimming removed 8 bases at V and 4 bases at J, with 6 bases between. The CDR3 runs to 12 residues. CDR3 region: CASGGGANVLTF. The CDR3 DNA follows: TGTGCCAGCGGGGGAGGGGCCAACGTCCTGACTTTC.

About this clonotype itself: The junction shows a germline mismatch at one end, possibly a read error. CDR3 in amino acids: CASSLLTGKADTRYF. CDR3 DNA: TGTGCCAGCAGCTTGCTCACAGGGAAGGCAGATACGCGGTATTTT. The V call is TRBV5-6, the J call TRBJ2-3, with D perhaps matching TRBD1 (6 bases). The germline V gene has CDR1 SGHDT and CDR2 YYEEEE. The CDR3 contains 15 residues. The variable domain in full, completed from reference TRBV5-6 and TRBJ2-3, reads DAGVTQSPTHLIKTRGQQVTLRCSPKSGHDTVSWYQQALGQGPQFIFQYYEEEERQRGNFPDRFSGHQFPNYSSELNVNALLLGDSALYLCASSLLTGKADTRYFGPGTRLTVL.

This clonotype was observed a few times. The chain joins TRBV30 to TRBJ2-5; no clear D gene. The V gene's germline CDR1 is GTSNPN and CDR2 SVGIG (reference sequence). The CDR3 spans 10 residues. V lost 5 bases, J lost 2 bases, and 3 bases lay in between. As DNA, the CDR3 is TGTGCCTGGGGACAAGAGACCCAGTACTTC. Protein sequence: CAWGQETQYF.

This clonotype turned up a few times. This chain uses TRBV28 with TRBJ1-2, with 9 bases lining up with TRBD1. Germline loops: CDR1 MDHEN, CDR2 SYDVKM. The V and J ends lost 3 bases and 2 bases, in that order; junction bases with no gene match: 4. The CDR3 sequence is 15 residues long. CDR3 DNA: TGTGCCAGCAGTTTCCCCGGGACAGGGAACTATGGCTACACCTTC. Protein sequence: CASSFPGTGNYGYTF.

This clonotype appeared a few times. The chain joins TRBV4-1 to TRBJ2-1; tentatively, D is TRBD2 (5 bases). The CDR3 loop spans 13 amino acids. CDR1 MGHRA and CDR2 YSYEKL come from the germline V gene. Trimming took off 3 bases at V and 5 bases at J, with 8 bases between the two ends. CDR3: CASSHDYDNEQFF. CDR3 DNA sequence: TGCGCCAGCAGCCATGACTACGACAATGAGCAGTTCTTC.

This clonotype was observed at least ten times. The chain uses TRBV6-1 and TRBJ2-7; tentatively, D is TRBD1 or TRBD2 (7 bases each). Germline V gene sequence: CDR1 MNHNS, CDR2 SASEGT. V was pared by 5 bases and J by 1 base, with 21 bases between. The CDR3 contains 17 residues. The DNA for the CDR3 is TGTGCCAGCAGTTTTCGACAGGGACCGGGACTATCCTACGAGCAGTACTTC. Its protein product is CASSFRQGPGLSYEQYF.

The chain links TRBV5-1 to TRBJ2-1; 8 bases agree with TRBD2. The ends lost 4 bases at V and 3 bases at J; junction bases unmatched: 9. Per the germline V gene, CDR1 is SGHRS and CDR2 is YFSETQ. This CDR3 contains 16 residues. The CDR3 region is CASSRMRAGVYNEQFF. The CDR3 nucleotides read TGCGCCAGCAGCCGGATGAGAGCGGGAGTCTACAATGAGCAGTTCTTC.

The genes are TRBV30 and TRBJ2-7, with TRBD2 as a possible D gene (5 bases). This CDR3 has 13 amino acids. Per germline, CDR1 GTSNPN and CDR2 SVGIG (reference sequence). The V and J ends lost 2 bases and 6 bases respectively, with 14 bases between them. The CDR3 DNA is TGTGCCTGGAGTATAGGACTTCTAGCCGAGCAGTACTTC. Residues: CAWSIGLLAEQYF.

For this clonotype: Just one base apart from a much larger clone, this may be a read error. The chain recombines TRBV27 with TRBJ2-3, with 8 bases matching TRBD2. Losses at the gene ends were 7 bases for V and 9 bases for J; bases not matched to a gene: 9. Germline V lookup: CDR1 MNHEY, CDR2 SMNVEV (reference sequence). This CDR3 contains 13 residues. The CDR3 DNA is TGTGCCAGCAAGTTCGGGAGGGCAAAAACGCAGTATTTT. Its translation is CASKFGRAKTQYF.

Many counts were recorded for this clonotype. The genes are TRBV6-1 and TRBJ1-5, with TRBD1 identical over 9 bases. The trim removed 2 bases at V and 2 bases at J, leaving 7 bases unmatched. The germline V gene has CDR1 MNHNS and CDR2 SASEGT. The CDR3 is 17 residues long. The CDR3, as DNA: TGTGCCAGCAGTGAATGGAGGGGACAGGGAGGCAATCAGCCCCAGCATTTT. Protein sequence: CASSEWRGQGGNQPQHF.

This clonotype was seen many times. The chain employs TRBV3-1 and TRBJ2-3; maybe TRBD2 (5 bases). V was clipped by 8 bases and J by 1 base, with 13 bases between them. CDR3 length: 14 amino acids. CDR1 and CDR2 (germline): LGHDT, YNNKEL (reference sequence). The CDR3 loop is CASSGDRGTDTQYF. In DNA, the CDR3 is TGTGCCAGCTCCGGGGATAGAGGCACAGATACGCAGTATTTT.

The chain recombines TRBV12-3 or TRBV12-4 with TRBJ2-7; 8 positions match TRBD1. V trimming: 6 bases; J trimming: 6 bases; junction bases outside the gene matches: 7. CDR3 length: 13 amino acids. As DNA, the CDR3 is TGTGCCAGCAGAAGGACAGGGTGGAGCGAGCAGTACTTC. It is translated as CASRRTGWSEQYF.